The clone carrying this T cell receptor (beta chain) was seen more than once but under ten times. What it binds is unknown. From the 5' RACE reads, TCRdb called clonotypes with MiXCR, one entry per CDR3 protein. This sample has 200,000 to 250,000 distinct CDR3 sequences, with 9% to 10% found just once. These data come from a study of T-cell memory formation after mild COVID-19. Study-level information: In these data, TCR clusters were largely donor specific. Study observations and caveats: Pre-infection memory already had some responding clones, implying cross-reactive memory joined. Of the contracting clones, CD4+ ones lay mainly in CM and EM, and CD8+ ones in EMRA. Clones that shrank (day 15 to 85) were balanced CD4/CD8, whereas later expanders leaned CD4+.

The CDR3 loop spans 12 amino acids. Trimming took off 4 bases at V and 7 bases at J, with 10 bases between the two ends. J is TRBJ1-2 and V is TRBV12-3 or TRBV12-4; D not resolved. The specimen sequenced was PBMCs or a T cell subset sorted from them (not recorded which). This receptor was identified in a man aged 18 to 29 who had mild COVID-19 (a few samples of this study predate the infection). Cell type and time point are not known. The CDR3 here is CASSSGYAGYTF. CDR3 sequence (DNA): TGTGCCAGCAGTTCGGGTTATGCTGGCTACACCTTC.